Listed below are T cell receptor beta chains from one sample, sequenced in a study of radiotherapy plus CTLA-4 blockade in lung cancer. Using immunoSEQ multiplex PCR, the repertoire was profiled, and TCRdb retains in-frame clones only, with some absent. The table has more than 90,000 clones, around 88% seen once; the top ten hold 4.9%. The sample in question was peripheral blood, obtained from a patient treated with radiotherapy plus ipilimumab. The source is a human donor with non-small cell lung cancer that progressed on radiotherapy plus ipilimumab. The CDR3 runs from the conserved cysteine through the conserved F or W. A D gene is named only where the DNA matches it firmly. Where a row states a size, it is once, few, many or the class of an expanded clone; other rows omit it.

J | V | D | size | CDR3 | DNA
TRBJ2-5 | TRBV30 | - | - | CAWSPPMFGGMGTQYF | TGTGCCTGGAGCCCGCCCATGTTCGGCGGGATGGGCACCCAGTACTTC
TRBJ2-7 | TRBV6-4 | - | - | CASSDSEASEQYF | TGTGCCAGCAGTGACTCGGAGGCCTCCGAGCAGTACTTC
TRBJ2-7 | TRBV18 | - | - | CASSPGGGPYEQYF | TGTGCCAGCTCCCCGGGCGGCGGCCCCTACGAGCAGTACTTC
TRBJ2-1 | TRBV10-3 | - | once | CAISESPTDAYNEQFF | TGTGCCATCAGTGAGTCCCCTACGGACGCCTACAATGAGCAGTTCTTC
TRBJ1-4 | TRBV6-5 | TRBD1 | - | CASRPGQGWGEKLFF | TGTGCCAGCAGACCCGGACAGGGATGGGGTGAAAAACTGTTTTTT
TRBJ2-7 | TRBV29-1 | TRBD2 | - | CSVGLAGGVLYEQYF | TGCAGCGTAGGACTAGCGGGAGGGGTTCTTTACGAGCAGTACTTC
TRBJ2-3 | TRBV19 | - | - | CASSTGFREITDTQYF | TGTGCCAGTAGTACAGGGTTCCGGGAGATAACAGATACGCAGTATTTT
TRBJ1-4 | TRBV6-5 | - | - | CASRSGGTTNEKLFF | TGTGCCAGCAGGTCAGGCGGGACGACTAATGAAAAACTGTTTTTT
TRBJ2-7 | TRBV29-1 | - | - | CSVGYSNYEQYF | TGCAGCGTGGGCTACTCAAACTACGAGCAGTACTTC
TRBJ1-2 | TRBV18 | - | - | CASSPREAYGYTF | TGTGCCAGCTCACCCAGGGAAGCCTATGGCTACACCTTC
TRBJ2-1 | TRBV5-7 | TRBD2 | - | CASSLLIAGGRGNEQFF | TGTGCCAGCAGCTTGCTAATAGCGGGAGGACGGGGCAATGAGCAGTTCTTC
TRBJ2-3 | TRBV18 | - | - | CASSPRWADTQYF | TGTGCCAGCTCACCACGTTGGGCAGATACGCAGTATTTT
TRBJ1-1 | TRBV6-5 | - | - | CASSSETPRGTEAFF | TGTGCCAGCAGTTCCGAGACTCCCAGGGGCACTGAAGCTTTCTTT
TRBJ2-1 | TRBV2 | TRBD2 | - | CASSEAGGFNEQFF | TGTGCCAGCAGTGAAGCGGGAGGGTTCAATGAGCAGTTCTTC
TRBJ2-1 | TRBV6-1 | - | once | CASSEGGGGWLAFF | TGTGCCAGCAGTGAAGGAGGGGGAGGCTGGTTGGCGTTCTTC
TRBJ1-5 | TRBV5-6 | - | - | CASSFSGGEGNQPQHF | TGTGCCAGCAGCTTCAGCGGGGGCGAGGGCAATCAGCCCCAGCATTTT
TRBJ2-5 | TRBV6-1 | - | once | CASTTRRGGQETQYF | TGTGCCAGCACCACCCGGAGGGGGGGCCAAGAGACCCAGTACTTC
TRBJ2-5 | TRBV6-6 | - | - | CASMYISGRETQYF | TGTGCCAGCATGTATATTTCCGGGCGGGAGACCCAGTACTTC
TRBJ2-5 | TRBV5-1 | - | - | CASSLLGPTWAGETQYF | TGCGCCAGCAGCTTGCTAGGGCCGACCTGGGCCGGGGAGACCCAGTACTTC
TRBJ2-5 | TRBV5-1 | - | - | CASTRGEYQETQYF | TGCGCCAGCACAAGGGGCGAGTACCAAGAGACCCAGTACTTC
TRBJ2-7 | TRBV9 | TRBD1 | - | CASSPGQGLQQYF | TGTGCCAGCAGCCCCGGACAGGGCTTGCAGCAGTACTTC
TRBJ2-7 | TRBV18 | TRBD2 | - | CASSPTSGSYEQYF | TGTGCCAGCTCACCGACTAGCGGCTCCTACGAGCAGTACTTC
TRBJ2-7 | TRBV7-9 | TRBD1 | - | CASSFGTGSYEQYF | TGTGCCAGCAGCTTCGGGACAGGGTCCTACGAGCAGTACTTC
TRBJ1-2 | TRBV18 | TRBD1 | - | CASSPSGTGNGYTF | TGTGCCAGCTCACCATCCGGGACAGGGAATGGCTACACCTTC
TRBJ2-2 | TRBV6-5 | - | - | CASRPLQLDTGELFF | TGTGCCAGCCGACCACTGCAATTGGACACCGGGGAGCTGTTTTTT
TRBJ1-2 | TRBV6-1 | - | - | CASLGELGYGYTF | TGTGCCAGCCTCGGGGAGTTAGGCTATGGCTACACCTTC
TRBJ1-5 | TRBV5-1 | - | - | CASSLEGGPNQPQHF | TGCGCCAGCAGCTTGGAGGGGGGTCCCAATCAGCCCCAGCATTTT
TRBJ1-2 | TRBV19 | - | - | CASRPATNYGYTF | TGTGCCAGTAGGCCAGCTACTAACTATGGCTACACCTTC
TRBJ1-2 | TRBV27 | TRBD1 | - | CASSRGTGSLANYGYTF | TGTGCCAGCAGCCGCGGGACAGGGAGTCTGGCTAACTATGGCTACACCTTC
TRBJ2-5 | TRBV6-1 | TRBD2 | - | CASSELAGGPGTQYF | TGTGCCAGCAGTGAATTAGCGGGAGGGCCTGGGACCCAGTACTTC
TRBJ2-3 | TRBV6-5 | TRBD2 | - | CASSYSLAASTDTQYF | TGTGCCAGCAGTTACTCTCTAGCGGCTAGCACAGATACGCAGTATTTT
TRBJ1-5 | TRBV27 | - | - | CASGPQGWSNQPQHF | TGTGCCAGCGGTCCACAGGGCTGGAGCAATCAGCCCCAGCATTTT
TRBJ2-1 | TRBV18 | TRBD2 | - | CASSLHASGRSEQFF | TGTGCCAGCTCCCTGCATGCTAGCGGGAGGAGTGAGCAGTTCTTC
TRBJ1-3 | TRBV6-5 | - | - | CASLGGNTIYF | TGTGCCTCTCTAGGCGGAAACACCATATATTTT
TRBJ2-7 | TRBV18 | TRBD1 | - | CASSPMDRGSYEQYF | TGTGCCAGCTCACCGATGGACAGGGGTTCCTACGAGCAGTACTTC
TRBJ1-1 | TRBV11-3 | TRBD1 | - | CASSSGQGTVHTEAFF | TGTGCCAGCAGCTCGGGACAGGGGACTGTGCACACTGAAGCTTTCTTT
TRBJ2-5 | TRBV4-2 | TRBD2 | - | CASSQLQGLAEQETQYF | TGTGCCAGCAGCCAACTCCAAGGACTAGCGGAACAAGAGACCCAGTACTTC
TRBJ1-5 | TRBV19 | - | few | CASSRGQNNQPQHF | TGTGCCAGTAGTCGGGGGCAGAACAATCAGCCCCAGCATTTT
TRBJ2-2 | TRBV5-1 | TRBD1 | - | CASSSRDRVGYTGELFF | TGCGCCAGCAGCTCCCGGGACAGGGTAGGATACACCGGGGAGCTGTTTTTT
TRBJ2-7 | TRBV11-2 | - | - | CASSSLPGHYGEQYF | TGTGCCAGCAGCTCCCTTCCGGGACACTACGGGGAGCAGTACTTC
TRBJ2-1 | TRBV27 | TRBD1 | - | CASSSRQGTEYEQFF | TGTGCCAGCAGTTCCAGACAGGGGACGGAGTATGAGCAGTTCTTC
TRBJ2-7 | TRBV27 | - | - | CASSLRPNRISRVEQYF | TGTGCCAGCAGTTTAAGGCCTAACAGGATATCTAGGGTCGAGCAGTACTTC
TRBJ2-7 | TRBV18 | TRBD2 | - | CASSPPWARSGMSYEQYF | TGTGCCAGCTCACCACCGTGGGCCCGAAGCGGGATGTCGTACGAGCAGTACTTC
TRBJ2-1 | TRBV2 | TRBD2 | - | CASSDLGLAGNEQFF | TGTGCCAGCAGTGATCTGGGACTAGCGGGCAATGAGCAGTTCTTC